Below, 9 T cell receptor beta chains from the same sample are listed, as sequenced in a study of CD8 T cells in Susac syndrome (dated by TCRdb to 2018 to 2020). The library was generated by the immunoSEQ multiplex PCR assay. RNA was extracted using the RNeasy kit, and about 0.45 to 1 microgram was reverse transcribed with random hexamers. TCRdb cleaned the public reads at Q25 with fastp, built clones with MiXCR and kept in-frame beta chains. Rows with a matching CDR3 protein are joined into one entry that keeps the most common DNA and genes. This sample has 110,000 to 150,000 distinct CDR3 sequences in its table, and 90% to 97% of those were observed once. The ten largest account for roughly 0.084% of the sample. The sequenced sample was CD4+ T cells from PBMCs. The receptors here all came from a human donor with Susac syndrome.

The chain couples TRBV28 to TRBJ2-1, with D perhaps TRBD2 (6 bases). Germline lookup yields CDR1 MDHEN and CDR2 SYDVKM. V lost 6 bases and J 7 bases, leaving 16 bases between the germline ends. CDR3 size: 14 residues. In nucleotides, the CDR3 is TGTGCCAGCAGGGACCGGGACTCCGGTAATGAGCAGTTCTTC. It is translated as CASRDRDSGNEQFF.

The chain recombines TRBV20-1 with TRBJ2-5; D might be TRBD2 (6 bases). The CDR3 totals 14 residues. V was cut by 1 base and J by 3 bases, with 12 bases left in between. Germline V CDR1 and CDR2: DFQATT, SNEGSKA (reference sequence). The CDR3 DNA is TGCAGTGCTAGAGGGGGAGGCCCAAAAGAGACCCAGTACTTC. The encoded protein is CSARGGGPKETQYF.

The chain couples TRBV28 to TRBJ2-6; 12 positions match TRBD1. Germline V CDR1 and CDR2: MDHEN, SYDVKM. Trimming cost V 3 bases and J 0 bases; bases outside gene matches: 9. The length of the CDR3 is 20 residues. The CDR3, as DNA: TGTGCCAGCAGTTTCGTACCCCGGGACAGGGGGCTCTCTGGGGCCAACGTCCTGACTTTC. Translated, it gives CASSFVPRDRGLSGANVLTF.

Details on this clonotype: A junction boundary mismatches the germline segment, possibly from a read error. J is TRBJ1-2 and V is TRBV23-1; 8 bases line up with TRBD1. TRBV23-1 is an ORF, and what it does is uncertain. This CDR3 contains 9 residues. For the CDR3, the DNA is TGCGCCAGCCCAGGACAGGGCCGCTTC. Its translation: CASPGQGRF.

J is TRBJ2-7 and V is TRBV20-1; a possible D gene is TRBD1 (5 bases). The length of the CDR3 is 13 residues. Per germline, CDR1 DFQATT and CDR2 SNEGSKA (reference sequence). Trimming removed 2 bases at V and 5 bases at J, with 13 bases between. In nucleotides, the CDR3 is TGCAGTGCTAGACAGGGTTTTGGGAACGAGCAGTACTTC. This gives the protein CSARQGFGNEQYF.

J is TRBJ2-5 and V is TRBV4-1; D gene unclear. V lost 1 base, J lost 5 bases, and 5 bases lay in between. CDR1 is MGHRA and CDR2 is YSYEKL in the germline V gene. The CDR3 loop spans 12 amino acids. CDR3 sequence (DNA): TGCGCCAGCAGCCAAGTTTTCGAGACCCAGTACTTC. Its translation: CASSQVFETQYF.

CDR3 nucleotides: TGTGCCACCTACAGGGGAACCGGGGAGCTGTTTTTT. It is translated as CATYRGTGELFF. The V call is TRBV24-1, the J call TRBJ2-2, with 7 nucleotides matching TRBD1. V lost 9 bases and J lost 5; bases outside the gene matches: 2. CDR1 KGHDR and CDR2 SFDVKD come from the germline V gene. CDR3 size: 12 residues.

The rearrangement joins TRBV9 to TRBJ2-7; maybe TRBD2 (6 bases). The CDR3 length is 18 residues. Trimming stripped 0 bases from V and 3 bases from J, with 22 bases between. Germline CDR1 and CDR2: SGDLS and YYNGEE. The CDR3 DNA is TGTGCCAGCAGCGTAGGATGGGAGGAGGGGAGAAACTACTACGAGCAGTACTTC. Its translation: CASSVGWEEGRNYYEQYF.

CDR3 region: CASSEYGTNTEAFF. The DNA for the CDR3 is TGTGCCAGCAGTGAATATGGGACGAACACTGAAGCTTTCTTT. J is TRBJ1-1 and V is TRBV25-1; possible D gene TRBD1, 5 bases. Germline V gene sequence: CDR1 MGHDK, CDR2 SYGVNS. V shed 0 bases and J shed 1 base, with 6 bases lying between them. This CDR3 spans 14 amino acids.